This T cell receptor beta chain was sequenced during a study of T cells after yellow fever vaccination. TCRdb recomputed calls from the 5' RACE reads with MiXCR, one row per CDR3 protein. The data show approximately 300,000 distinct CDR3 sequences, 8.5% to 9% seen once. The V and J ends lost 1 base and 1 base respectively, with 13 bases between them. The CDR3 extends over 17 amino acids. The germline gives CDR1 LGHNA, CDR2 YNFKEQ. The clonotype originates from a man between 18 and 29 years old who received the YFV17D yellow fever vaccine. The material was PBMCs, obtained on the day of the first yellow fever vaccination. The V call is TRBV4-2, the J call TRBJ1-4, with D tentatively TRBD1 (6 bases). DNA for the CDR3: TGTGCCAGCAGCCAAGTATTAGGGGGAGTAACTAATGAAAAACTGTTTTTT. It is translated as CASSQVLGGVTNEKLFF.